This T cell receptor beta chain derives from a study of blood T cell repertoires in COVID-19. The CDR3 is 13 residues long. Germline V gene lookup returns CDR1 LNHDA and CDR2 SQIVND (reference sequence). The ends were cut back, 3 bases at V and 1 base at J, with 6 bases in the middle. This table comes from immunoSEQ multiplex PCR, and its TCRdb copy is limited to in-frame clones, with some not included. The sample has over 200,000 clones; approximately 85% are singletons. Many counts were recorded for this clone. V gene TRBV19 combines with J gene TRBJ1-1; no reliable D call. Sequencing was carried out using peripheral blood. The TCR originated in a human donor in a cohort sampled during active COVID-19. The CDR3 sequence: CASSMTENTEAFF. CDR3 nucleotides: TGTGCCAGTAGTATGACTGAGAACACTGAAGCTTTCTTT.